The clone carrying this T cell receptor beta chain ranks as medium-sized. Treg sorting used a CD4+CD25+CD127-/low gate. TRBV12-4/TRBJ1-2 clonotypes were amplified with adaptor-ligated barcode primers. From the multiplex PCR reads, TCRdb called clonotypes with MiXCR, one entry per CDR3 protein. This repertoire shows 2,000 to 2,500 distinct CDR3 sequences, 2% to 2.5% found once; its top ten account for about 10%. With 6 bases clipped from V and 7 bases from J, the junction kept 14 bases outside the gene matches. The CDR3 has 15 residues. The gene calls are TRBV12-3 or TRBV12-4 and TRBJ1-2; 7 positions match TRBD1. This clonotype was obtained from a female donor with breast cancer. Sequenced: tumor-infiltrating Tregs sorted from the breast tumor. This CDR3 reads CASSFFTGQSLGYTF. For the CDR3, the DNA is TGTGCCAGCAGCTTCTTCACGGGACAGTCCCTTGGCTACACCTTC.